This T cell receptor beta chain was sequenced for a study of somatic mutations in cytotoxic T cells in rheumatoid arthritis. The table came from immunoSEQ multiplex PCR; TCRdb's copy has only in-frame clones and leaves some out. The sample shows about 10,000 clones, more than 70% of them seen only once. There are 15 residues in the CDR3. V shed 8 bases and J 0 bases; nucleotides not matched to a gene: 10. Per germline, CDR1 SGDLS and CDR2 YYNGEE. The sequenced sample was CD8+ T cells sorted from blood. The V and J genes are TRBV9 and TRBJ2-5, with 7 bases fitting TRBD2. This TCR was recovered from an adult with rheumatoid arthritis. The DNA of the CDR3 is TGTGCCAGAGGATTTCTAGCGGTGTACCAAGAGACCCAGTACTTC. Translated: CARGFLAVYQETQYF.